Following are 3 T cell receptor beta chains from one sample sequenced in a study of blood T cell repertoires in COVID-19. Assay: immunoSEQ multiplex PCR; the TCRdb copy retains only in-frame clones and omits some. The sample gives about 220,000 clones, approximately 78% of which show up once; 5.2% is in the top ten. The source material was peripheral blood. These receptors came from a woman in her 70s with COVID-19, enrolled during active disease.

There are a few counts of this clone. The chain links TRBV19 to TRBJ1-1; D is unresolved. V lost 5 bases, J lost 4 bases, and 11 bases lay in between. The V gene's germline CDR1 is LNHDA and CDR2 SQIVND (reference sequence). This CDR3 has 13 amino acids. The CDR3 spells CASSWGEATEAFF. The CDR3 DNA is TGTGCCAGTAGTTGGGGAGAGGCCACTGAAGCTTTCTTT.

The chain joins TRBV19 to TRBJ2-2, with TRBD2 matching over 10 bases. The CDR3 consists of 16 residues. V was clipped by 3 bases and J by 6 bases; unmatched bases: 7. Germline V gives CDR1 LNHDA, CDR2 SQIVND (reference sequence). CDR3 bases: TGTGCCAGTAGTATTGGGGGGACTAGCGTATCCGGGGAGCTGTTTTTT. Its translation is CASSIGGTSVSGELFF.

The chain is built from TRBV4-2 and TRBJ1-2, with D hard to call. CDR1 LGHNA and CDR2 YNFKEQ come from the germline V gene. Trimming removed 1 base from V and 8 bases from J, with 14 bases in between. The length of the CDR3 is 14 residues. The CDR3 sequence is CASSQGSGKGGYTF. CDR3 DNA: TGTGCCAGCAGCCAAGGGTCGGGGAAGGGAGGCTACACCTTC.